These 3 T cell receptor beta chains share one sample of origin, sequenced in a study of blood T cells in healthy people across ages. Using a J-beta primer mix together with a sample-barcoded 5' primer, a second PCR was run for roughly 6 to 11 cycles. TCRdb passed the 5' RACE reads through MiXCR, listing each CDR3 protein once. The data show about 1.7 million distinct CDR3 sequences, roughly 27% seen once. Sequenced sample: blood. All receptors derive from a woman aged 25 to 39 in good health.

The chain employs TRBV6-6 and TRBJ1-4, with unresolved D. CDR3 length: 16 amino acids. V was trimmed by 0 bases and J by 7 bases, leaving 15 bases between them. The germline V gene has CDR1 MNHNY and CDR2 SVGAGI (reference sequence). This CDR3 reads CASSYSKGLGREKLFF. The DNA of the CDR3 is TGTGCCAGCAGTTACTCGAAAGGGTTAGGTCGTGAAAAACTGTTTTTT.

This clonotype was counted only a few times. The chain uses TRBV14 and TRBJ2-5, with D perhaps matching TRBD2 (5 bases). Trimming took 1 base from V and 5 from J, leaving 11 bases between them. Looked up from germline, CDR1 is SGHDN and CDR2 is FVKESK. This CDR3 is 14 amino acids long. Here the CDR3 DNA reads TGTGCCAGCAGCCAAGTGCGGGTACCCGAGACCCAGTACTTC. It yields the protein CASSQVRVPETQYF. Variable domain in full (rest from reference TRBV14 and TRBJ2-5): EAGVTQFPSHSVIEKGQTVTLRCDPISGHDNLYWYRRVMGKEIKFLLHFVKESKQDESGMPNNRFLAERTGGTYSTLKVQPAELEDSGVYFCASSQVRVPETQYFGPGTRLLVL.

The CDR3 loop reads CASSLVAGAHNEQFF. The CDR3 region has the DNA TGTGCCAGCAGTTTGGTGGCGGGGGCGCACAATGAGCAGTTCTTC. The V and J genes are TRBV12-3 or TRBV12-4 and TRBJ2-1; the D gene is possibly TRBD2 (7 bases). Trimming removed 3 bases at V and 5 bases at J, with 14 bases between. This CDR3 has 15 amino acids.